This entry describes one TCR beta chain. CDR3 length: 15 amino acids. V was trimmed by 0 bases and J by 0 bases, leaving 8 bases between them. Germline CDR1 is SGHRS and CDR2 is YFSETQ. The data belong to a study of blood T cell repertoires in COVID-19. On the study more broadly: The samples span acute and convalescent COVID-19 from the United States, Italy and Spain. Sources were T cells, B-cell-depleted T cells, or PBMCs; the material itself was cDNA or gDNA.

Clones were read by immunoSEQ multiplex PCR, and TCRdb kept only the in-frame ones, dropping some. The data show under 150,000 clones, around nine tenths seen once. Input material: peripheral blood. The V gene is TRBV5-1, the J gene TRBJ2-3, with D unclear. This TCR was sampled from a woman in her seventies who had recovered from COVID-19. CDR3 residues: CASSLAAGSTDTQYF. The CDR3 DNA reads TGCGCCAGCAGCTTGGCCGCCGGTAGCACAGATACGCAGTATTTT.